These 24 T cell receptor beta chains were all obtained from the same sample, sequenced in a study of cytomegalovirus exposure and HLA in healthy donors. Use of 60 Vbeta and 13 Jbeta primers characterized the PCR. Profiling relied on immunoSEQ multiplex PCR, and the TCRdb table lists in-frame clones only, not all of them. The sample has approximately 170,000 clones; around 78% are singletons. Sequencing was performed on PBMCs. Receptors were obtained from a man aged 40-49 years in good health and CMV-seronegative.

J is TRBJ2-3 and V is TRBV7-3; 9 bases are shared with TRBD1. V shed 1 base and J 0 bases; nucleotides not matched to a gene: 8. The CDR3 length is 18 residues. Germline V gene lookup returns CDR1 SGHTA and CDR2 FQGTGA. The CDR3 region is CASSLSWDRVSSTDTQYF. DNA of the CDR3: TGTGCCAGCAGCTTAAGTTGGGACAGGGTATCTAGCACAGATACGCAGTATTTT.

The chain has TRBV6-1 and TRBJ1-5; 9 nucleotides match TRBD1. The germline gives CDR1 MNHNS, CDR2 SASEGT. The CDR3 spans 15 residues. The J segment lost 0 bases and the V segment lost 5 bases, leaving 2 bases of the junction unmatched. DNA for the CDR3: TGTGCCAGCAGTTTGACAGGGGGTAGCAATCAGCCCCAGCATTTT. Protein sequence: CASSLTGGSNQPQHF.

The CDR3 region is CASSRTGPGTDTQYF. The CDR3 DNA follows: TGTGCCAGCAGCCGGACAGGGCCCGGGACAGATACGCAGTATTTT. The chain is built from TRBV27 and TRBJ2-3, with 8 bases identical to TRBD1. This CDR3 spans 15 amino acids. The J segment lost 3 bases and the V segment lost 6 bases, leaving 8 bases of the junction unmatched. CDR1 and CDR2 (germline): MNHEY, SMNVEV (reference sequence).

In its sample, this clone was seen a few times. The chain has TRBV11-3 and TRBJ1-1; no firm D call. This CDR3 spans 13 amino acids. Germline values: CDR1 SGHNT, CDR2 YENEEA. Deletions cut 2 bases from V and 6 bases from J, with 10 bases between. The DNA for the CDR3 is TGTGCCAGCAGCTTACACCCCCAGTCTGAAGCTTTCTTT. Translation: CASSLHPQSEAFF.

This clone came up once. Here the CDR3 reads CASSGTSGRKVRLSTDTQYF. The CDR3 coding sequence is TGTGCCAGCAGCGGGACTAGCGGGAGGAAGGTCCGCCTTAGCACAGATACGCAGTATTTT. The rearrangement uses TRBV7-6 and TRBJ2-3, with 15 bases identical to TRBD2. Germline CDR1 reads SGHVS; CDR2 reads FNYEAQ. With V trimmed by 5 bases and J by 0 bases, 12 bases remained unmatched. This CDR3 has 20 amino acids.

With regard to this clone: In the same sample, other DNA sequences code for this CDR3. The chain joins TRBV7-3 to TRBJ2-3, with 8 bases lining up with TRBD2. The V gene's germline CDR1 is SGHTA and CDR2 FQGTGA. V gave up 0 bases and J gave up 1 base; unmatched junction bases: 3. The CDR3 has 16 amino acids. DNA for the CDR3: TGTGCCAGCAGCTTAACTGGTAGCGGGGGCACAGATACGCAGTATTTT. Amino acid sequence: CASSLTGSGGTDTQYF. The whole variable domain, remainder taken from reference TRBV7-3 and TRBJ2-3, is GAGVSQTPSNKVTEKGKYVELRCDPISGHTALYWYRQSLGQGPEFLIYFQGTGAADDSGLPNDRFFAVRPEGSVSTLKIQRTERGDSAVYLCASSLTGSGGTDTQYFGPGTRLTVL.

V is TRBV28 and J is TRBJ2-7; 15 nucleotides agree with TRBD2. The CDR3 runs 16 residues. Trimming took 4 bases from V and 1 from J; bases not matched to a gene: 2. The germline V gene encodes CDR1 MDHEN and CDR2 SYDVKM. For the CDR3, the DNA is TGTGCCAGCAGTTCCGGGACTAGCGGGAGGTCCTACGAGCAGTACTTC. Protein: CASSSGTSGRSYEQYF.

The DNA of the CDR3 is TGCAGCGCCCGAATAAGGACAGGGGCAGATACGCAGTATTTT. Protein: CSARIRTGADTQYF. The chain has TRBV29-1 and TRBJ2-3, with 9 bases identical to TRBD1. This CDR3 is built from 14 residues. Trimming removed 7 bases from V and 4 bases from J; junction bases left unmatched: 9. Germline-derived CDR1 and CDR2 are SQVTM and ANQGSEA.

The chain carries TRBV5-8 and TRBJ2-3; TRBD2 is a possible D gene (6 bases). V lost 3 bases to trimming and J lost 0 bases, with 11 bases between them. The CDR3 spans 15 residues. CDR1 is SGHTS and CDR2 is YDEGEE in the germline V gene. CDR3 sequence: CASSSTGRSTDTQYF. In DNA form, the CDR3 reads TGTGCCAGCAGCTCAACCGGGAGAAGCACAGATACGCAGTATTTT.

This clone was found once. The genes are TRBV9 and TRBJ2-6; TRBD1 is a possible D gene (6 bases). The length of the CDR3 is 15 residues. Between the trimmed V and J ends, which lost 4 bases and 2 bases, there was a span of 10 bases. Germline CDR1 SGDLS, CDR2 YYNGEE. This CDR3 is CASSTQGPGANVLTF. The CDR3 DNA reads as TGTGCCAGCAGCACACAGGGACCTGGGGCCAACGTCCTGACTTTC.

This chain connects TRBV6-5 to TRBJ2-1, with 8 bases lining up with TRBD1. Germline loops: CDR1 MNHEY, CDR2 SVGAGI. The CDR3 runs 14 residues. The V segment lost 4 bases and the J segment 4 bases; nucleotides outside the gene matches: 3. This chain's CDR3 is CASSSRQGYNEQFF. CDR3 coding DNA: TGTGCCAGCAGTTCAAGACAGGGGTACAATGAGCAGTTCTTC.

This clone came up once. The V and J genes are TRBV29-1 and TRBJ1-1; the match to TRBD1 covers 7 bases. The CDR3 totals 13 residues. Germline V lookup: CDR1 SQVTM, CDR2 ANQGSEA. The J segment lost 0 bases and the V segment lost 6 bases, leaving 4 bases of the junction unmatched. The CDR3 DNA reads TGCAGCGTGGACAGGAGTATGAACACTGAAGCTTTCTTT. It encodes CSVDRSMNTEAFF. Using reference TRBV29-1 and TRBJ1-1 for the parts outside the CDR3, the full variable domain is SAVISQKPSRDICQRGTSLTIQCQVDSQVTMMFWYRQQPGQSLTLIATANQGSEATYESGFVIDKFPISRPNLTFSTLTVSNMSPEDSSIYLCSVDRSMNTEAFFGQGTRLTVV.

CDR3 protein: CASSEYPQAGGGTQYF. CDR3 bases: TGTGCCAGCAGTGAATATCCGCAGGCCGGGGGGGGTACGCAGTATTTT. The chain joins TRBV25-1 to TRBJ2-3, with 8 bases aligning to TRBD2. Germline CDR1 is MGHDK and CDR2 is SYGVNS. This CDR3 has 16 amino acids. The trim removed 0 bases at V and 8 bases at J, leaving 10 bases unmatched.

The chain uses TRBV4-1 and TRBJ2-1; 8 bases match TRBD2. J lost 3 bases, V lost 1 base, and 5 bases had no gene match. In germline, CDR1 is MGHRA, CDR2 YSYEKL. The CDR3 runs to 16 residues. CDR3: CASSQATSGLYNEQFF. The CDR3 DNA reads TGCGCCAGCAGCCAAGCTACTAGCGGTCTCTACAATGAGCAGTTCTTC.

V usage is TRBV5-6 and J usage is TRBJ1-6, with D maybe TRBD1 (6 bases). Trimming left V 1 base short and J 9 bases short, with 11 bases between. CDR3 length: 14 residues. From germline, CDR1 is SGHDT and CDR2 YYEEEE. The chain's CDR3 is CASSLSRGRSPLHF. The CDR3 bases are TGTGCCAGCAGCTTGTCCAGGGGACGTTCACCCCTCCACTTT.

This chain connects TRBV10-1 to TRBJ2-2, with 8 nucleotides matching TRBD2. The CDR3 has 15 residues. Germline values: CDR1 WNHNN, CDR2 SYGVQD (reference sequence). The V gene end was trimmed by 6 bases and the J gene end by 4 bases; junction bases not matched to a gene: 7. The CDR3 DNA reads TGCGCCAGCAGCGAGATAGCGGGAATCACCGGGGAGCTGTTTTTT. Protein sequence: CASSEIAGITGELFF.

The V gene is TRBV5-5, the J gene TRBJ2-5; D is possibly TRBD2 (5 bases). Per the germline V gene, CDR1 is SGHKS and CDR2 is YYEKEE (reference sequence). V lost 2 bases and J 4 bases, leaving 9 bases between the germline ends. The CDR3 consists of 13 residues. DNA of the CDR3: TGTGCCAGCAGCTTCCCCCGGGGAGAGACCCAGTACTTC. Translated: CASSFPRGETQYF.

V is TRBV28 and J is TRBJ2-7; 13 bases map to TRBD2. CDR1 is MDHEN and CDR2 is SYDVKM in the germline V gene. This CDR3 region has 15 residues. V trimming: 6 bases; J trimming: 3 bases; junction bases outside the gene matches: 5. CDR3 sequence: CASRRTSGRGYEQYF. The CDR3 nucleotides are TGTGCCAGCAGACGTACTAGCGGGAGGGGCTACGAGCAGTACTTC.

J is TRBJ1-1 and V is TRBV2; 10 bases fit TRBD1. Germline CDR1 and CDR2: SNHLY and FYNNEI. CDR3 size: 13 residues. Trimming took 11 bases from V and 5 from J; bases not matched to a gene: 8. The CDR3 here is CAERQGAQTEAFF. The CDR3, as DNA: TGTGCCGAAAGACAGGGGGCGCAGACTGAAGCTTTCTTT.

This clone showed up just once. The chain couples TRBV7-3 to TRBJ2-5; TRBD1 is a possible D gene (7 bases). Germline CDR1 SGHTA, CDR2 FQGTGA. Trimming pared 5 bases from V and 5 bases from J, leaving 21 bases between. The CDR3 loop spans 16 amino acids. The CDR3 bases are TGTGCCAGCAGCCAAAAAGGTCCAGGGGGGTGGGAGACCCAGTACTTC. Protein product: CASSQKGPGGWETQYF.

The gene calls are TRBV4-1 and TRBJ2-3, with D unclear. Trimming removed 4 bases at V and 1 base at J, with 18 bases between. CDR1 and CDR2 (germline): MGHRA, YSYEKL. The CDR3 spans 17 residues. CDR3 DNA: TGCGCCAGCAGCCCTCCCCAGGATGATCCCGGCACAGATACGCAGTATTTT. The encoded protein is CASSPPQDDPGTDTQYF.

The V call is TRBV4-1, the J call TRBJ2-7; D gene ambiguous. This CDR3 is built from 15 residues. Germline lookup yields CDR1 MGHRA and CDR2 YSYEKL. V lost 0 bases and J lost 0, with 9 bases in between. CDR3 in amino acids: CASSQDLRSSYEQYV. CDR3 nucleotides: TGCGCCAGCAGCCAAGATCTTAGGAGCTCCTACGAGCAGTACGTC.

The J gene is TRBJ2-7, the V gene TRBV7-6, with D possibly being TRBD1 (6 bases). The CDR3 contains 14 residues. Germline CDR1 SGHVS, CDR2 FNYEAQ. Trimming removed 7 bases at V and 3 bases at J, with 16 bases between. The CDR3 DNA reads as TGTGCCAGCACCACCGGCCCAGGGGACTACGAGCAGTACTTC. Residues: CASTTGPGDYEQYF.

The rearrangement uses TRBV7-3 and TRBJ1-4; D may be TRBD1 (5 bases). CDR1 and CDR2 (germline): SGHTA, FQGTGA. V lost 6 bases and J 0 bases, leaving 11 bases between the germline ends. CDR3 size: 15 residues. The DNA of the CDR3 is TGTGCCAGCAGTCCAGGGACTACAACTAATGAAAAACTGTTTTTT. Translated, it gives CASSPGTTTNEKLFF.